Listed below are T cell receptor beta chains from one sample, sequenced in a study of beta chain features in type 1 diabetes. Sequencing was performed with immunoSEQ multiplex PCR; in TCRdb, only in-frame clones are kept and a portion is missing. The data show 100,000 to 150,000 clones, approximately 15% seen once. The sample comprised central memory CD4+ T cells from blood. These receptors came from a man aged 18 to 35 with type 1 diabetes. The CDR3 runs from the conserved cysteine through the conserved F or W. D genes are given only for firm matches. Not all rows give a size; the values are once, few, many and, for expanded clones, a class.

j_call d_call v_call clone_size cdr3_nt cdr3_aa
TRBJ1-5 - TRBV5-1 - TGCGCCAGCAGCCCAAGCCATAGCAATCAGCCCCAGCATTTT CASSPSHSNQPQHF
TRBJ1-6 - TRBV5-1 few TGCGCCAGCAGCTTTGGGGGAATTGATTCACCCCTCCACTTT CASSFGGIDSPLHF
TRBJ1-1 TRBD1 TRBV7-8 - TGTGCCAGCAGCTGGACGGACAGGGCAAACACTGAAGCTTTCTTT CASSWTDRANTEAFF
TRBJ2-1 TRBD2 TRBV7-2 - TGTGCCAGCAGCACCCTTAGCGGGAGCCCCAATGAGCAGTTCTTC CASSTLSGSPNEQFF
TRBJ2-1 - TRBV29-1 many TGCAGCGCAAGACTGGCGTCGGATGAGCAGTTCTTC CSARLASDEQFF
TRBJ2-1 TRBD2 TRBV23-1 few TGCGCCAGCAGTCAATGGGGCGAGACTAGCGGGGTCAGGGCGCCCTACAATGAGCAGTTCTTC CASSQWGETSGVRAPYNEQFF
TRBJ2-3 - TRBV10-3 - TGTGCCAGCACCACCAGCCGGGGGACAGATACGCAGTATTTT CASTTSRGTDTQYF
TRBJ2-3 - TRBV6-5 few TGTGCCAGCAGTTACATTGTAGACACAGATACGCAGTATTTT CASSYIVDTDTQYF
TRBJ2-1 TRBD1 TRBV7-8 - TGTGCCAGCAGCGCGGACAGGTTAAACTACAATGAGCAGTTCTTC CASSADRLNYNEQFF
TRBJ2-1 - TRBV2 many TGTGCCAGCAGGCCCTTTGAGAATGAGCAGTTCTTC CASRPFENEQFF
TRBJ1-2 - TRBV30 few TGTGCCTGGAGTAGGGGCCCCTATGGCTACACCTTC CAWSRGPYGYTF
TRBJ2-7 - TRBV2 - TGTGCCAGCAAGAGCTACGAGCAGTACTTC CASKSYEQYF
TRBJ1-2 - TRBV28 few TGTGCCACAGGGGACTATGGCTACACCTTC CATGDYGYTF
TRBJ2-5 TRBD1 TRBV27 - TGTGCCAGCAGTTCGGGACAGGGGACCCATCAAGAGACCCAGTACTTC CASSSGQGTHQETQYF
TRBJ2-1 - TRBV9 - TGTGCCAGCAGCGCCGACAGCGGATACTACAATGAGCAGTTCTTC CASSADSGYYNEQFF
TRBJ2-3 - TRBV7-9 few TGTGCCAGCAGCTTCAACCTAGATACGCAGTATTTT CASSFNLDTQYF
TRBJ1-1 - TRBV6-5 few TGTGCCAGCAGTTATACAAGGAACACTGAAGCTTTCTTT CASSYTRNTEAFF
TRBJ2-7 - TRBV23-1 many TGCGCCAGCGGGTGGTTATTTCCCTACGAGCAGTACTTC CASGWLFPYEQYF
TRBJ2-7 - TRBV20-1 few TGCAGTGCTAGAGATTGGTACGAGCAGTACTTC CSARDWYEQYF
TRBJ2-7 TRBD2 TRBV29-1 - TGCAGCGGGGTCCCTAGCGGGGGTTCCTACGAGCAGTACTTC CSGVPSGGSYEQYF
TRBJ1-1 TRBD1 TRBV7-9 - TGTGCCAGCAGTTACAGTTACAGGGGAGGGACTGAAGCTTTCTTT CASSYSYRGGTEAFF
TRBJ2-3 - TRBV18 many TGTGCCAGCTCACCTTCCCTCGAGAGCACAGATACGCAGTATTTT CASSPSLESTDTQYF
TRBJ2-7 - TRBV4-2 - TGTGCCAGCAGCCAAGCAGGAACAACCTACGAGCAGTACTTC CASSQAGTTYEQYF
TRBJ1-6 - TRBV7-2 many TGTGCCAGCAGCTCCCACGGTCCCGGGGGGAATTCACCCCTCCACTTT CASSSHGPGGNSPLHF
TRBJ2-3 TRBD2 TRBV7-2 - TGTGCCAGCAGCCCGATAGCGGGGACTAGCACAGATACGCAGTATTTT CASSPIAGTSTDTQYF
TRBJ1-1 - TRBV28 - TGTGCCAGCAGTCGCCTCACTGAAGCTTTCTTT CASSRLTEAFF
TRBJ2-5 TRBD2 TRBV7-7 once TGTGCCAGCAACGAGCGGGGAGGGACCCAGTACTTC CASNERGGTQYF
TRBJ2-2 - TRBV11-2 - TGTGCCAGCAGCTTTCAGGGGATAAACGGGGAGCTGTTTTTT CASSFQGINGELFF
TRBJ2-6 - TRBV7-3 - TGTGCCAGCAGCTTAGCGGGAAGCTCTGGGGCCAACGTCCTGACTTTC CASSLAGSSGANVLTF
TRBJ1-1 - TRBV9 - TGTGCCAGCAGCGCCCGAGTAAACCCTGAAGCTTTCTTT CASSARVNPEAFF
TRBJ2-7 TRBD1 TRBV4-3 few TGCGCCAGCAGCCTAGACAGGGGGCAACGGCAGTACTTC CASSLDRGQRQYF
TRBJ1-2 - TRBV7-9 - TGTGCCAGCAGCCCAAAAACAGGGTCGAATGGCTACACCTTC CASSPKTGSNGYTF
TRBJ1-3 - TRBV28 few TGTGCCAGCAGTTCCCCGAGGGGGGGCTCTGGAAACACCATATATTTT CASSSPRGGSGNTIYF
TRBJ1-6 TRBD1 TRBV6-5 few TGTGCCAGCAGCTTCGACAGGGGTGAGAAACCCCTCCACTTT CASSFDRGEKPLHF
TRBJ2-5 - TRBV19 - TGTGCCAGTAGTAGTCAAGGGCCCCAAGAGACCCAGTACTTC CASSSQGPQETQYF
TRBJ2-3 - TRBV7-9 - TGTGCCAGCACCTTTGCGCACACATCAGATACGCAGTATTTT CASTFAHTSDTQYF
TRBJ1-6 TRBD1 TRBV11-2 - TGTGCCAGCAGCCTGGGACAGGCCCTCCACTTT CASSLGQALHF
TRBJ2-1 TRBD1 TRBV7-7 few TGTGCTAGCAGCACCGCTGAGGGGACAGTGTACAATGAGCAGTTCTTC CASSTAEGTVYNEQFF
TRBJ1-6 - TRBV5-6 few TGTGCCAGCAGCCGGGAGGGCCGGATCAATTCACCCCTCCACTTT CASSREGRINSPLHF
TRBJ2-1 - TRBV14 few TGTGCCAGCAGCCAGGGGAGGCTAAGCTCCTACAATGAGCAGTTCTTC CASSQGRLSSYNEQFF
TRBJ2-7 TRBD1 TRBV28 - TGTGCCAGCAGTTGGGACAGGGGGTACGAGCAGTACTTC CASSWDRGYEQYF
TRBJ2-3 - TRBV7-7 - TGTGCTAGCAGCTTAGGTCTAGCAACAGATACGCAGTATTTT CASSLGLATDTQYF
TRBJ1-2 - TRBV30 few TGTGCCTGGAGTGTTGTAGGGACCAACTATGGCTACACCTTC CAWSVVGTNYGYTF
TRBJ2-7 - TRBV4-2 - TGTGCCAGCAGCCTAGCAAAGGGATATTCGGGCTACGAGCAGTACTTC CASSLAKGYSGYEQYF
TRBJ2-5 - TRBV6-6 - TGTGCCAGCAGTTACGGACTGGTGGGAGAGACCCAGTACTTC CASSYGLVGETQYF
TRBJ2-3 - TRBV19 - TGTGCCAGTAGTATACAGCCGGATTCAGATACGCAGTATTTT CASSIQPDSDTQYF
TRBJ2-7 - TRBV1 - TGCACCAGCAGCCAAGAGAAATTGGCCTACGAGCAGTACTTC CTSSQEKLAYEQYF
TRBJ1-2 - TRBV30 - TGTGCCTGGAACCGGGACACCCCTAACTATGGCTACACCTTC CAWNRDTPNYGYTF
TRBJ2-2 - TRBV19 many TGTGCCAGTAGTATCTACCTCGGGGTGCTGTTTTTT CASSIYLGVLFF
TRBJ2-7 - TRBV11-2 - TGTGCCAGCAGCTTAGGGCTCGGGAGTCAGTACGAGCAGTACTTC CASSLGLGSQYEQYF
TRBJ1-4 - TRBV7-8 - - CASSTSAGTVESGLFF
TRBJ2-1 TRBD2 TRBV30 - TGTGCCTGGAGTTTGGGTAGGAGCGGGAGCTTGTACAATGAGCAGTTCTTC CAWSLGRSGSLYNEQFF
TRBJ2-3 - TRBV30 - TGTGCCTGGAGGGATGGTAGTCAATTATCAAATACGCAGTATTTT CAWRDGSQLSNTQYF
TRBJ1-3 - TRBV29-1 - TGCAGCGTCACTACAGGGTCTTTTGGAAACACCATATATTTT CSVTTGSFGNTIYF